Sequencing of this T cell receptor beta chain was carried out in a study of cytomegalovirus exposure and HLA in healthy donors. About the study: Among 150 million to 200 million T cells, an earlier analysis found roughly 110 million unique TCR beta sequences. Study-level points and caveats: Reports indicated that the classifier achieved high specificity and sensitivity in diagnosing cytomegalovirus status. The investigators catalogued 160 or so TCR beta chains as cytomegalovirus-associated.

Sampled while nominally healthy, donors likely had unrecorded immune exposures. The PCR employed 60 Vbeta primers together with 13 Jbeta primers. Assay used: immunoSEQ multiplex PCR; TCRdb lists only in-frame clones, some missing. This sample has roughly 100,000 clones, with approximately 71% found just once. Notes on this clone: Its antigen is undetermined.

CDR3 length: 18 residues. CDR1 is SGHRS and CDR2 is YFSETQ in the germline V gene. V shed 0 bases and J 5 bases; nucleotides not matched to a gene: 8. The sample comprised PBMCs. The TCR was taken from a male donor in good health and CMV-seropositive. The chain is built from TRBV5-1 and TRBJ2-2; TRBD2 matches at 12 bases. The CDR3 sequence: CASSLGLAGVDGTGELFF. The CDR3 nucleotides read TGCGCCAGCAGCTTGGGACTAGCGGGAGTGGACGGGACCGGGGAGCTGTTTTTT.